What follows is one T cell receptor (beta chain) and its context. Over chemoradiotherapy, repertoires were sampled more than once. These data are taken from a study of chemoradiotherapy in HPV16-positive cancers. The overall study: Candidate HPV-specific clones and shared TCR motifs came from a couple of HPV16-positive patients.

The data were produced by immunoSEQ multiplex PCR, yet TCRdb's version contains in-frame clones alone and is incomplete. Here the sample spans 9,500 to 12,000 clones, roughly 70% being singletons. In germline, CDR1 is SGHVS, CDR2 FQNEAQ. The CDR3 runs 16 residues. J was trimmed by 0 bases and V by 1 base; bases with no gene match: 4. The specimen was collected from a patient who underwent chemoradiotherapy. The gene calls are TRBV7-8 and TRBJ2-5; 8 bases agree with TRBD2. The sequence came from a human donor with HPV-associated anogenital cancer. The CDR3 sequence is CASSLGQRGNQETQYF. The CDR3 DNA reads TGTGCCAGCAGCTTAGGGCAGCGGGGGAACCAAGAGACCCAGTACTTC.